This TCR beta chain stems from a study of cytomegalovirus exposure and HLA in healthy donors. Study-level points and caveats: There were some V segments, including TRBV6-2 and TRBV6-3, excluded as indistinguishable. Based on reports, TCR beta sequences accurately predicted HLA-A and HLA-B alleles for most subjects.

Worth noting for this clone: Its antigen is as yet unknown.

CDR1 MNHEY and CDR2 SMNVEV come from the germline V gene (reference sequence). The CDR3 is 13 amino acids. The V end was cut by 4 bases, the J end by 6 bases, with 7 bases between. The PCR employed 60 Vbeta primers together with 13 Jbeta primers. Assay used: immunoSEQ multiplex PCR; TCRdb lists only in-frame clones, some missing. Of around 170,000 clones in the sample, roughly 80% were seen once. The chain carries TRBV27 and TRBJ1-6, with D possibly being TRBD1 (5 bases). The sequenced sample consisted of PBMCs. The TCR sequence derives from a man aged 45-60 years in good health and CMV-seronegative. The CDR3 DNA reads as TGTGCCAGCAGTTCGACAGCTAATTCACCCCTCCACTTT. It specifies CASSSTANSPLHF.